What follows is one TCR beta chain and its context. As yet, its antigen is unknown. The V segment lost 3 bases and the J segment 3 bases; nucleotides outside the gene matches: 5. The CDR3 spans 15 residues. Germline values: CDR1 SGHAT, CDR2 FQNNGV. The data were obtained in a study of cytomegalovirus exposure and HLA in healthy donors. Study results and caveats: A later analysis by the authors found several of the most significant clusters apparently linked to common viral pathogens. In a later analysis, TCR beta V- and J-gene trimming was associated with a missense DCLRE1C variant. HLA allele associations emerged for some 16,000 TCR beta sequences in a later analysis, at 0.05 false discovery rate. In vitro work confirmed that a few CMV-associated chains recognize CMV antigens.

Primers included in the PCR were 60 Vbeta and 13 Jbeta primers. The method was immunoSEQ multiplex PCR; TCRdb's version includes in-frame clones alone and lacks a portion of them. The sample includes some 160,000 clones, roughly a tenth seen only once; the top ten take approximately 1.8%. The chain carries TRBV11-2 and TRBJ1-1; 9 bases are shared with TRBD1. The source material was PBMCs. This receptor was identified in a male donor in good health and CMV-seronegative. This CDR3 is CASSFAGQGDTEAFF. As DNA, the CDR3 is TGTGCCAGCAGCTTTGCGGGACAGGGTGACACTGAAGCTTTCTTT. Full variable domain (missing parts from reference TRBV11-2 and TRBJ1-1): EAGVAQSPRYKIIEKRQSVAFWCNPISGHATLYWYQQILGQGPKLLIQFQNNGVVDDSQLPKDRFSAERLKGVDSTLKIQPAKLEDSAVYLCASSFAGQGDTEAFFGQGTRLTVV.